The present entry profiles one TCR beta chain with its context. This record comes from a study of regulatory T cells in long-lasting Graves disease. Both iRepertoire HTBI primers and Arm-PCR of CDR3 regions were used to build the TCR beta libraries. One entry per CDR3 protein results from TCRdb running MiXCR on the multiplex PCR reads. This sample has approximately 350,000 distinct CDR3 sequences, with roughly 17% found just once. Described time point: newly diagnosed GD, antithyroid drugs for less than 3 months. From RNA extracted from PBMCs, the TCR library was made. Peripheral blood, about 10 milliliters per patient, was collected in EDTA tubes. This sample was shared with a second study, whose subject was T cells in Graves' hyperthyroidism and ophthalmopathy. From that study: Each patient was aged 18 to 65 and had newly diagnosed hyperthyroidism of under 2 months' duration. Researchers ran a first-round RT-PCR on the TCR CDR3 using the HTBI primer set. The majority of expanded thyroid clonotypes above 0.001 also appeared in blood.

This receptor was obtained from a woman younger than 30 with Graves disease. This specimen was peripheral blood mononuclear cells (PBMCs), taken at new diagnosis, from a patient treated with antithyroid drugs.

CDR3 loop: CASSLNPIAGNTGELFF. As DNA, the CDR3 is TGTGCCAGCAGCTTAAACCCAATAGCGGGGAACACCGGGGAGCTGTTTTTT. The V call is TRBV7-2, the J call TRBJ2-2; 7 nucleotides line up with TRBD2. This CDR3 has 17 amino acids. Germline V gives CDR1 SGHTA, CDR2 FQGNSA. Trimming took 2 bases from V and 1 from J; bases not matched to a gene: 7. Together with reference TRBV7-2 and TRBJ2-2, the CDR3 gives the full variable domain: GAGVSQSPSNKVTEKGKDVELRCDPISGHTALYWYRQSLGQGLEFLIYFQGNSAPDKSGLPSDRFSAERTGGSVSTLTIQRTQQEDSAVYLCASSLNPIAGNTGELFFGEGSRLTVL.